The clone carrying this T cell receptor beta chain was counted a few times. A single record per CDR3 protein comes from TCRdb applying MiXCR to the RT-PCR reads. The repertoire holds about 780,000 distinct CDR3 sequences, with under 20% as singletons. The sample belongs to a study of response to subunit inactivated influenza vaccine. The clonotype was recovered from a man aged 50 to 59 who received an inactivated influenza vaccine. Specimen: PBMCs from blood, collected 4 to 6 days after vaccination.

CDR3 sequence (DNA): TGTGCCAGCAGTTTAATTGACAGCAATCAGCCCCAGCATTTT. It is translated as CASSLIDSNQPQHF. This chain uses TRBV28 with TRBJ1-5; D gene ambiguous. V was clipped by 2 bases and J by 1 base, with 6 bases between them. The CDR3 is made up of 14 amino acids. CDR1 and CDR2 from the germline V gene are MDHEN and SYDVKM.